This T cell receptor (beta chain) was sequenced during a study of cytomegalovirus exposure and HLA in healthy donors. Notes on the study in general: In a later analysis, at a false discovery rate of 0.05, 17,000 or so TCR beta sequences matched HLA alleles. Excluded: some indistinguishable V segments such as TRBV6-2 and TRBV6-3.

With 60 Vbeta and 13 Jbeta primers, the PCR was carried out. In the original workflow: In a later analysis, tens of millions of unique TCR beta chains included roughly 11 million shared by two or more donors. Some clones are missing from TCRdb's copy, which holds only in-frame ones; the method was immunoSEQ multiplex PCR. Clonal size and the V and J genes are those of that table, whereas D and trimming came from the DNA. The repertoire holds fewer than 250,000 clones, with 60% to 85% as singletons. This clone was seen only once. The antigen remains undetermined. The CDR3 consists of 15 residues. Germline V lookup: CDR1 MNHEY, CDR2 SMNVEV (reference sequence). The V end lost 4 bases, the J end lost 2 bases, and 13 bases lay between the germline ends.

The receptor comes from a woman between 18 and 29 years old in good health and CMV-seronegative. The chain employs TRBV27 and TRBJ2-3, with D possibly being TRBD1 (6 bases). Sequenced sample: PBMCs. As DNA, the CDR3 is TGTGCCAGCAGTTCCAGGGGCCCTGACACAGATACGCAGTATTTT. This sequence encodes CASSSRGPDTDTQYF.